The 32 T cell receptor beta chains reported below all come from one sample, sequenced in a study of T cell clonality in common variable immunodeficiency. Generated by immunoSEQ multiplex PCR, the TCRdb table keeps only in-frame clones and is missing some. The table records 35,000 or so clones without singletons, the ten largest covering roughly 3.2%. Sequencing was carried out using peripheral blood mononuclear cells. Every receptor here comes from a person aged 18 to 70 in good health.

This clone was observed many times. The read finishes 3 residues shy of the CDR3 end, and the germline J gene is used to complete it. This chain links TRBV5-1 with TRBJ2-1, with 11 nucleotides matching TRBD1. Germline lookup yields CDR1 SGHRS and CDR2 YFSETQ. V gave up 1 base and J gave up 4 bases; unmatched junction bases: 16. The CDR3 consists of 20 residues. CDR3 residues: CASSLPGGQGEIRGYNEQFF. The CDR3 bases that were read are TGCGCCAGCAGCTTGCCAGGGGGACAGGGGGAGATAAGAGGGTACAATGAG.

This clone has a count of ten or more. One junction end does not reproduce the germline sequence, and a read error may be involved. The read terminates 3 residues before the CDR3 end, so the remaining end is supplied by the germline J gene. The rearrangement uses TRBV7-7 and TRBJ2-5, with D possibly matching TRBD1 (5 bases). Germline V gene sequence: CDR1 SSHAT, CDR2 FNYEAQ (reference sequence). The CDR3 has 15 amino acids. CDR3 DNA (partial): TGTGCTAGCAGCCCAGGGTCCGTCTCACAAGAGACC. Translated, it gives CASSPGSVSQET. The whole CDR3 sequence is CASSPGSVSQETQYF.

This clone was seen repeatedly, ten times or more. The read gets to within 3 residues of the CDR3 end, and the germline J gene fills in the rest. The rearrangement uses TRBV5-1 and TRBJ1-2, with D perhaps matching TRBD1 (6 bases). From germline, CDR1 is SGHRS and CDR2 YFSETQ. The CDR3 length is 14 residues. V was trimmed by 5 bases and J by 0 bases, leaving 11 bases between them. This CDR3 is CASSGQSANYGYTF. CDR3 DNA (partial): TGCGCCAGCAGTGGACAGTCAGCTAACTATGGC.

This clone has ten or more counts. The CDR3 extends 3 residues past the end of the read, so its final part is completed from the germline J gene. The chain recombines TRBV19 with TRBJ1-1; 8 bases fit TRBD1. The V and J ends lost 4 bases and 1 base, in that order; junction bases with no gene match: 2. CDR3 length: 14 residues. Germline V CDR1 and CDR2: LNHDA, SQIVND (reference sequence). CDR3 loop: CASSTGQGNTEAFF. CDR3 DNA (partial): TGTGCCAGTAGTACCGGACAGGGGAACACTGAA.

This clone came up many times. The read falls 3 residues short of the CDR3 end, and the missing part is taken from the germline J gene. The chain recombines TRBV14 with TRBJ2-7; D could derive from TRBD1 or TRBD2 (6 bases each). CDR3 length equals 15 residues. Germline V gene lookup returns CDR1 SGHDN and CDR2 FVKESK. Trimming removed 3 bases from V and 4 bases from J, with 16 bases in between. The sequenced part of the CDR3 DNA is TGTGCCAGCAGCCATGTTACAGGAGGGGGATACGAG. This codes for CASSHVTGGGYE. The entire CDR3 sequence reads CASSHVTGGGYEQYF.

The sample holds many counts of this clone. The read is 3 residues too short to cover the CDR3 end, so that end is filled in from the germline J gene. This rearrangement joins TRBV6-1 to TRBJ2-1; 9 bases map to TRBD2. Germline-derived CDR1 and CDR2 are MNHNS and SASEGT. The CDR3 is 17 amino acids. J gave up 6 bases and V 0 bases, and 9 bases lay outside the gene matches. The sequenced part of the CDR3 DNA is TGTGCCAGCAGTGAAGCCCTACTAGCGGGCCATCCCAATGAG. This encodes CASSEALLAGHPNE. The whole CDR3 protein is CASSEALLAGHPNEQFF.

This clone was observed many times. The read finishes 3 residues shy of the CDR3 end, and the germline J gene is used to complete it. The chain uses TRBV30 and TRBJ2-7; D may be TRBD1 (6 bases). The CDR3 is made up of 14 amino acids. The V end lost 0 bases, the J end lost 3 bases, and 12 bases lay between the germline ends. Germline V lookup: CDR1 GTSNPN, CDR2 SVGIG (reference sequence). The CDR3 DNA, read in part, is TGTGCCTGGAGTGTACTTGAGACAGGCTACGAG. Amino acid sequence: CAWSVLETGYE. The full CDR3 is CAWSVLETGYEQYF.

At least ten counts were recorded for this clone. The read is 3 residues too short to cover the CDR3 end, so that end is filled in from the germline J gene. This chain joins TRBV24-1 and TRBJ2-7, with 8 bases matching TRBD1. Germline CDR1 is KGHDR and CDR2 is SFDVKD. This CDR3 region has 15 residues. The V gene end was trimmed by 4 bases and the J gene end by 4 bases; junction bases not matched to a gene: 8. The CDR3 bases that were read are TGTGCCACCAGTGAGTCCGGGACAGGAGTTTACGAG. Translating it yields CATSESGTGVYE. The full CDR3 sequence reads CATSESGTGVYEQYF.

This clone was counted only a few times. The read gets to within 3 residues of the CDR3 end, and the germline J gene fills in the rest. The J gene is TRBJ1-1, the V gene TRBV7-8; no definite D call. The CDR3 loop spans 12 amino acids. Trimming pared 5 bases from V and 5 bases from J, leaving 9 bases between. CDR1 and CDR2 (germline): SGHVS, FQNEAQ. CDR3 loop: CASSQEVTEAFF. Incomplete CDR3 DNA: TGTGCCAGCAGCCAAGAGGTGACTGAA.

This clone occurred many times. CDR3 loop: CASSETSGTRYTQYF. Partial CDR3 DNA: TGTGCCAGCAGCGAAACTAGCGGGACACGCTATACG. The rearrangement uses TRBV7-7 and TRBJ2-3, with 10 bases fitting TRBD2. The CDR3 end is not reached by the read, which stops 3 residues before it; the germline J gene fills it in. Germline CDR1 is SSHAT and CDR2 is FNYEAQ (reference sequence). The CDR3 has 15 residues. After removal of 5 bases from V and 7 bases from J, the junction contained 9 bases not matched to a gene.

The sample holds many counts of this clone. The CDR3 end lies 3 residues beyond the end of the read and is filled in from the germline J gene. The rearrangement uses TRBV20-1 and TRBJ2-7; possible D gene TRBD2, 6 bases. CDR3 length equals 13 residues. V lost 7 bases and J lost 5, with 18 bases in between. Germline values: CDR1 DFQATT, CDR2 SNEGSKA (reference sequence). The sequenced part of the CDR3 DNA is TGCAGTGTCCCAGATTCGGGCGGGAACGAG. Translation: CSVPDSGGNE. The full CDR3 reads CSVPDSGGNEQYF.

This clone was detected many times. Sequencing ends 3 residues short of the CDR3 end; the germline J gene provides the rest. V and J are TRBV4-1 and TRBJ2-3, with 10 bases that match TRBD1. This CDR3 comprises 18 residues. V was pared by 5 bases and J by 1 base, with 12 bases of the junction left unmatched. Germline CDR1 is MGHRA and CDR2 is YSYEKL. The CDR3 DNA, read in part, is TGCGCCAGCAGCTTCTCGAAGGGAGGGACAGGGGGCACAGATACG. Translation gives CASSFSKGGTGGTDT. Given in full, the CDR3 is CASSFSKGGTGGTDTQYF.

In this sample, this clone turned up many times. Read coverage stops 3 residues before the CDR3 terminus; the germline J gene supplies the remainder. The chain couples TRBV6-1 to TRBJ1-2, with D possibly matching TRBD1 (5 bases). Germline V lookup: CDR1 MNHNS, CDR2 SASEGT. The CDR3 covers 13 residues. The sequenced CDR3 bases are TGTGCCAGCAGTGACCAGGGCCATCAGCCC. This translates into CASSDQGHQP. The full CDR3 protein is CASSDQGHQPYTF.

In its sample, this clone was seen many times. The read is 3 residues too short to cover the CDR3 end, so that end is filled in from the germline J gene. The chain joins TRBV10-2 to TRBJ2-1; perhaps TRBD2 as D (6 bases). This CDR3 is 15 amino acids long. V dropped 4 bases and J dropped 2 bases, with 12 bases sitting between them. CDR1 is WSHSY and CDR2 is SAAADI in the germline V gene. CDR3 amino acids: CASSGSGVPYNEQFF. CDR3 DNA, as far as it was read: TGCGCCAGCAGTGGTAGCGGCGTCCCCTACAATGAG.

This clone was counted between two and nine times. The read halts 3 residues ahead of the CDR3 end, with the missing end drawn from the germline J gene. The genes are TRBV2 and TRBJ2-1; 9 nucleotides align to TRBD1. Germline V gene lookup returns CDR1 SNHLY and CDR2 FYNNEI. The V segment lost 6 bases and the J segment 2 bases; nucleotides outside the gene matches: 5. The CDR3 spans 15 residues. The sequenced CDR3 bases are TGTGCCAGCAGAGGACAGGGGAACCCCTACAATGAG. It is translated as CASRGQGNPYNE. The whole CDR3 protein is CASRGQGNPYNEQFF. The full variable domain, its missing parts supplied by reference TRBV2 and TRBJ2-1, is EPEVTQTPSHQVTQMGQEVILRCVPISNHLYFYWYRQILGQKVEFLVSFYNNEISEKSEIFDDQFSVERPDGSNFTLKIRSTKLEDSAMYFCASRGQGNPYNEQFFGPGTRLTVL.

This clone was detected ten times or more. The read gets to within 3 residues of the CDR3 end, and the germline J gene fills in the rest. This sequence joins TRBV5-1 and TRBJ2-5; D is possibly TRBD2 (6 bases). The CDR3 is 15 amino acids. Trimming removed 0 bases from V and 3 bases from J, with 12 bases in between. Germline V gene sequence: CDR1 SGHRS, CDR2 YFSETQ. Here the CDR3 reads CASSLVSGGKETQYF. The sequenced part of the CDR3 DNA is TGCGCCAGCAGCTTGGTATCCGGGGGTAAAGAGACC.

This clone was recorded many times. Read data end 3 residues before the CDR3 end; the end is taken from the germline J gene. The chain couples TRBV23-1 to TRBJ1-1; 7 bases match TRBD1. TRBV23-1 is an open reading frame whose function is uncertain. The length of the CDR3 is 14 residues. J was trimmed by 5 bases and V by 8 bases; bases with no gene match: 11. The CDR3 region is CASPREGARTEAFF. The CDR3 DNA, read in part, is TGCGCCAGCCCGCGAGAGGGGGCGCGGACTGAA.

Many counts were recorded for this clone. The sequence runs out 3 residues before the end of the CDR3; the remainder is reconstructed from the germline J gene. The J gene is TRBJ2-5, the V gene TRBV7-2; D uncertain. Per germline, CDR1 SGHTA and CDR2 FQGNSA. V lost 4 bases and J 3 bases, leaving 12 bases between the germline ends. This CDR3 is built from 14 residues. CDR3 residues: CASSYISVEETQYF. Incomplete CDR3 DNA: TGTGCCAGCAGCTATATCAGCGTGGAAGAGACC. Complete variable domain (other parts from reference TRBV7-2 and TRBJ2-5): GAGVSQSPSNKVTEKGKDVELRCDPISGHTALYWYRQSLGQGLEFLIYFQGNSAPDKSGLPSDRFSAERTGGSVSTLTIQRTQQEDSAVYLCASSYISVEETQYFGPGTRLLVL.

This clone appeared many times. Here the CDR3 reads CAIGEGGTSGKYQETQYF. CDR3 DNA, as far as it was read: TGTGCCATCGGAGAGGGGGGGACTAGCGGGAAGTACCAAGAGACC. The rearrangement joins TRBV10-3 to TRBJ2-5; 13 bases match TRBD2. The read terminates 3 residues ahead of where the CDR3 ends, so the germline J gene completes it. The germline V gene encodes CDR1 ENHRY and CDR2 SYGVKD. V lost 8 bases, J lost 0 bases, and 12 bases stayed unmatched. The CDR3 runs to 18 residues.

The table lists this clone with many counts. The CDR3 extends 3 residues past the end of the read, so its final part is completed from the germline J gene. The chain has TRBV12-3 or TRBV12-4 and TRBJ2-1; D ambiguous. The CDR3 extends over 15 amino acids. Deletions cut 6 bases from V and 0 bases from J, with 12 bases between. The CDR3: CASSPRLSSYNEQFF. The DNA read from the CDR3 is TGTGCCAGCAGCCCTAGACTGAGCTCCTACAATGAG.

This clone was seen many times. The CDR3 end falls 3 residues outside the read, so it is completed with the germline J gene. The chain uses TRBV6-1 and TRBJ2-7; 7 nucleotides align to TRBD1. V lost 4 bases to trimming and J lost 4 bases; unmatched junction nucleotides: 10. The CDR3 consists of 15 residues. CDR1 is MNHNS, CDR2 SASEGT, per germline. The sequenced CDR3 bases are TGTGCCAGCAGTGTACTCCTGGGGACAGTTTACGAG. Residues: CASSVLLGTVYE. The entire CDR3 reads CASSVLLGTVYEQYF.

This clone appeared many times. The DNA ends 3 residues before the CDR3 does, and the rest of the CDR3 is filled in from the germline J gene. The rearrangement joins TRBV2 to TRBJ2-2; 10 bases line up with TRBD2. Germline loops: CDR1 SNHLY, CDR2 FYNNEI. With V trimmed by 6 bases and J by 2 bases, 3 bases remained unmatched. CDR3 length: 15 amino acids. CDR3 amino acids: CASRSGRENTGELFF. Incomplete CDR3 DNA: TGTGCCAGCAGGAGCGGGAGGGAAAACACCGGGGAG. Drawing the rest from reference TRBV2 and TRBJ2-2, the complete variable domain is EPEVTQTPSHQVTQMGQEVILRCVPISNHLYFYWYRQILGQKVEFLVSFYNNEISEKSEIFDDQFSVERPDGSNFTLKIRSTKLEDSAMYFCASRSGRENTGELFFGEGSRLTVL.

This clone was picked up many times. The read gets to within 3 residues of the CDR3 end, and the germline J gene fills in the rest. The rearrangement joins TRBV7-9 to TRBJ2-7, with 7 bases that match TRBD1. The V gene end was trimmed by 3 bases and the J gene end by 3 bases; junction bases not matched to a gene: 2. The CDR3 sequence is 13 residues long. Germline CDR1 SEHNR, CDR2 FQNEAQ (reference sequence). The sequenced CDR3 bases are TGTGCCAGCAGCTTGGGACAGAACTACGAG. Its protein product is CASSLGQNYE. The full-length CDR3 reads as CASSLGQNYEQYF.

This clone was observed at least ten times. The CDR3 sequence is CSANQGSQPQHF. The covered CDR3 bases are TGCAGTGCAAACCAGGGAAGTCAGCCC. The chain is built from TRBV20-1 and TRBJ1-5; tentative D call: TRBD1 (5 bases). The CDR3 goes on 3 residues after the read ends, and that part is filled in from the germline J gene. This CDR3 comprises 12 residues. Trimming shortened V by 6 bases and J by 6 bases, and 12 bases separated the two germline ends. The germline CDR1 and CDR2 sequences are DFQATT and SNEGSKA (reference sequence).

At least ten counts were recorded for this clone. The read ends 3 residues shy of where the CDR3 ends; the end is completed using the germline J gene. V and J are TRBV10-3 and TRBJ1-1; 7 bases match TRBD1. The J segment lost 7 bases and the V segment lost 2 bases, leaving 7 bases of the junction unmatched. This CDR3 contains 14 residues. The germline V gene has CDR1 ENHRY and CDR2 SYGVKD. The CDR3 protein is CAISEPRQGNEAFF. Partial CDR3 DNA: TGTGCCATCAGTGAGCCGAGACAGGGTAATGAA.

This clone was seen at least ten times. CDR3 DNA (partial): TGTGCCAGCAGTGTTGCGGGAGGAAGCACAGATACG. Translation: CASSVAGGSTDT. The full-length CDR3 reads as CASSVAGGSTDTQYF. V is TRBV2 and J is TRBJ2-3; TRBD2 matches 8 bases. The CDR3 end lies 3 residues beyond the end of the read and is filled in from the germline J gene. The V gene's germline CDR1 is SNHLY and CDR2 FYNNEI. The trim removed 4 bases at V and 0 bases at J, leaving 3 bases unmatched. This CDR3 comprises 15 residues.

This clone was found many times. The read ends 3 residues shy of where the CDR3 ends; the end is completed using the germline J gene. The chain joins TRBV27 to TRBJ2-4; 8 positions match TRBD1. V gave up 2 bases and J gave up 4 bases; unmatched junction bases: 1. This CDR3 comprises 14 residues. Germline CDR1 and CDR2: MNHEY and SMNVEV (reference sequence). This chain's CDR3 is CASSLDRGKNIQYF. CDR3 bases read: TGTGCCAGCAGTTTAGACAGGGGTAAAAACATT.

In its sample, this clone was seen many times. The CDR3 end lies 3 residues beyond the end of the read and is filled in from the germline J gene. V usage is TRBV20-1 and J usage is TRBJ1-1, with D uncertain. Trimming pared 2 bases from V and 5 bases from J, leaving 9 bases between. Looked up from germline, CDR1 is DFQATT and CDR2 is SNEGSKA (reference sequence). The CDR3 loop spans 12 amino acids. The CDR3 DNA, read in part, is TGCAGTGCTAGATCGCCAAGGACTGAA. Amino acids: CSARSPRTE. The CDR3 reads in full as CSARSPRTEAFF.

This clone was detected many times. With the read ending 3 residues before the CDR3 end, the germline J gene is used to fill in that end. V and J are TRBV4-2 and TRBJ1-1, with TRBD1 matching over 9 bases. CDR3 length equals 17 residues. The J segment lost 5 bases and the V segment lost 0 bases, leaving 10 bases of the junction unmatched. Germline assignment: CDR1 LGHNA and CDR2 YNFKEQ. Partial CDR3 DNA: TGTGCCAGCAGCCAAGACGGGGCTCGACAGGGGGGGACTGAA. It translates to CASSQDGARQGGTE. In full, the CDR3 reads CASSQDGARQGGTEAFF.

In this sample, this clone turned up many times. The read stops 3 residues short of the end of the CDR3; the missing end is completed from the germline J gene. The rearrangement uses TRBV18 and TRBJ1-5, with 7 bases lining up with TRBD1. V lost 3 bases and J lost 5; bases outside the gene matches: 7. CDR1 is KGHSH, CDR2 LQKENI, per germline. The CDR3 extends over 15 amino acids. The CDR3 bases that were read are TGTGCCAGCTCACCGCGACAGGGTGGGGATCAGCCC. Amino acid sequence: CASSPRQGGDQP. The full CDR3 protein reads CASSPRQGGDQPQHF.

The sample holds many counts of this clone. The DNA ends 3 residues before the CDR3 does, and the rest of the CDR3 is filled in from the germline J gene. The V and J genes are TRBV6-1 and TRBJ1-5; 7 bases map to TRBD1. Germline CDR1 is MNHNS and CDR2 is SASEGT. V lost 1 base, J lost 2 bases, and 2 bases stayed unmatched. This CDR3 spans 15 amino acids. This CDR3 reads CASSEVGTGNQPQHF. CDR3 bases read: TGTGCCAGCAGTGAAGTCGGGACAGGCAATCAGCCC.

As concerns this clone: The read halts 3 residues ahead of the CDR3 end, with the missing end drawn from the germline J gene. The V gene is TRBV19, the J gene TRBJ1-6; 8 bases match TRBD1. The germline CDR1 and CDR2 sequences are LNHDA and SQIVND (reference sequence). V gave up 5 bases and J gave up 9 bases; unmatched junction bases: 6. The CDR3 spans 14 residues. This chain's CDR3 is CASSSDRVGSPLHF. The covered CDR3 bases are TGTGCCAGTAGTTCGGACAGGGTTGGTTCACCC.